This TCR beta chain came from a study of T cell repertoires in cytomegalovirus infection. As for the study in general: Indications of both CMV infection and matching HLA type were provided by public TCR beta signatures.

TCRdb reprocessed the reads via MiXCR and lists one record per CDR3 protein. The repertoire holds roughly 730,000 distinct CDR3 sequences, around 32% seen once, with roughly 18% in the top ten. Germline V gene lookup returns CDR1 DFQATT and CDR2 SNEGSKA (reference sequence). Trimming took off 1 base at V and 7 bases at J, with 18 bases between the two ends. CDR3 size: 15 residues. About this clonotype: Its antigen is currently unknown.

This TCR came from a human donor in good health (CMV status not recorded). Some clones in this sample may be carry-over from other donors' samples. Source: cultured PBMCs, taken from culture after CMV antigen stimulation. The J gene is TRBJ2-3, the V gene TRBV20-1, with D hard to call. CDR3 DNA: TGCAGTGCTAGAGGAGATCCCCGATCTCGAAATACGCAGTATTTT. This encodes CSARGDPRSRNTQYF.